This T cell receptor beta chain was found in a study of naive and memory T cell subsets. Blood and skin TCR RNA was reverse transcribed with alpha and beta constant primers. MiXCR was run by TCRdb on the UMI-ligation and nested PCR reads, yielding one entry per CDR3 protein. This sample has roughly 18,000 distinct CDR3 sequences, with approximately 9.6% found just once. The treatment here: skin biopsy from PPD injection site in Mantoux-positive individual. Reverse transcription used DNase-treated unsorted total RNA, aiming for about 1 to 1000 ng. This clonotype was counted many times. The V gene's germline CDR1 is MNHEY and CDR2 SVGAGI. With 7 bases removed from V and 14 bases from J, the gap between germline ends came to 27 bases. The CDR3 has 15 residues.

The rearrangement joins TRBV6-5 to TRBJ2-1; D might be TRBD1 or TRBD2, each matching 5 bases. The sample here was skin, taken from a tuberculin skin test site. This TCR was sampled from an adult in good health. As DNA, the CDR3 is TGTGCCAGCACCTCTTCAAAGGGGCCGGGGACCCGCGAGTTCTTC. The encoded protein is CASTSSKGPGTREFF.